Shown below are 4 T cell receptor beta chains from a single sample sequenced in a study of cytomegalovirus exposure and HLA in healthy donors. The PCR made use of 60 Vbeta and 13 Jbeta primers. TCRdb keeps only in-frame clones here, not all; method: immunoSEQ multiplex PCR. The table shows roughly 150,000 clones, with 76% occurring only once. Sequencing input: PBMCs. The receptors were sampled from a male donor in good health and CMV-seronegative.

The rearrangement uses TRBV19 and TRBJ1-1, with 8 nucleotides matching TRBD1. Germline loops: CDR1 LNHDA, CDR2 SQIVND (reference sequence). The CDR3 consists of 15 residues. Germline trimming cut 4 bases from V and 1 base from J; bases unmatched to any gene: 5. The CDR3 DNA reads as TGTGCCAGTAGTAAAGGACAGGGTCCGAACACTGAAGCTTTCTTT. Its translation is CASSKGQGPNTEAFF.

V and J are TRBV18 and TRBJ2-2; no clear D. This CDR3 comprises 14 residues. The germline V gene has CDR1 KGHSH and CDR2 LQKENI. V was shortened by 3 bases and J by 0 bases, with 5 bases between the two germline ends. CDR3 sequence: CASSPSTNTGELFF. The CDR3 DNA follows: TGTGCCAGCTCACCGTCCACGAACACCGGGGAGCTGTTTTTT.

Of note for this clone: One end of the junction varies from germline; a read error may be responsible. The chain recombines TRBV7-9 with TRBJ2-7; possibly TRBD2 for D (6 bases). This CDR3 is 15 amino acids long. Germline V gene lookup returns CDR1 SEHNR and CDR2 FQNEAQ (reference sequence). CDR3 in amino acids: CSSSPLRDSTYEQYF. The CDR3 nucleotides are TGTTCCAGCAGCCCCCTGCGGGACTCCACCTACGAGCAGTACTTC.

The V call is TRBV18, the J call TRBJ2-2; D not resolved. V lost 3 bases and J 6 bases, leaving 11 bases between the germline ends. Germline V gene sequence: CDR1 KGHSH, CDR2 LQKENI. The length of the CDR3 is 14 residues. CDR3: CASSPDTAAGELFF. In DNA form, the CDR3 reads TGTGCCAGCTCACCCGACACCGCCGCCGGGGAGCTGTTTTTT. The full variable domain, in which reference TRBV18 and TRBJ2-2 provide the parts outside the CDR3, is NAGVMQNPRHLVRRRGQEARLRCSPMKGHSHVYWYRQLPEEGLKFMVYLQKENIIDESGMPKERFSAEFPKEGPSILRIQQVVRGDSAAYFCASSPDTAAGELFFGEGSRLTVL.